This is a list of T cell receptor beta chains from one sample in a study of cytomegalovirus exposure and HLA in healthy donors. The repertoire was sequenced with immunoSEQ multiplex PCR; TCRdb's copy has only in-frame clones and lacks some. The repertoire consists of approximately 150,000 clones, with about 80% occurring once and the leading ten covering less than 2%. Sequenced: PBMCs. These receptors all come from a man aged 40-55 years in good health and CMV-seronegative. The CDR3 runs from the conserved cysteine through the conserved F or W. The D gene is left open where the match is weak. Clone size appears in some rows only: once, few, many, or a class for an expanded clone.

size: -
J: TRBJ2-1
V: TRBV29-1
D: TRBD2
DNA: TGCAGCGTTGTGGCTAGCGGGGGGAGTTACAATGAGCAGTTCTTC
CDR3: CSVVASGGSYNEQFF

size: few
J: TRBJ2-3
V: TRBV6-1
D: TRBD2
DNA: TGTGCCAGCAGTGAAACTGCGGGGGGCACAGATACGCAGTATTTT
CDR3: CASSETAGGTDTQYF

size: -
J: TRBJ2-7
V: TRBV28
D: -
DNA: TGTGCCAGCAGTTTTAGGCAGGGGGGCGATCGGGACGAGCAGTACTTC
CDR3: CASSFRQGGDRDEQYF

size: -
J: TRBJ2-7
V: TRBV6-1
D: -
DNA: TGTGCCAGCAGCCAAGCGGTATTCATCACCTACGAGCAGTACTTC
CDR3: CASSQAVFITYEQYF

size: -
J: TRBJ2-7
V: TRBV5-1
D: TRBD2
DNA: TGCGCCAGCAGCTTGGCCCTAGCGGGAGAGAAGGAGCAGTACTTC
CDR3: CASSLALAGEKEQYF

size: -
J: TRBJ1-6
V: TRBV7-9
D: TRBD1
DNA: TGTGCCAGCAGCTCTTGGGGACAGGGCAATTCACCCCTCCACTTT
CDR3: CASSSWGQGNSPLHF

size: -
J: TRBJ2-1
V: TRBV29-1
D: -
DNA: TGCAGCGTTGCAACGGGAGATAGCTACAATGAGCAGTTCTTC
CDR3: CSVATGDSYNEQFF

size: -
J: TRBJ2-2
V: TRBV28
D: -
DNA: TGTGCCAGCATTGGCGGGATATACGCGAACACCGGGGAGCTGTTTTTT
CDR3: CASIGGIYANTGELFF

size: few
J: TRBJ2-6
V: TRBV5-1
D: -
DNA: TGCGCCAGCAGCCTAGAACAGGGATCTGGGGCCAACGTCCTGACTTTC
CDR3: CASSLEQGSGANVLTF

size: -
J: TRBJ2-1
V: TRBV6-5
D: -
DNA: TGTGCCAGCAGTTCAGTTGGCAATGAGCAGTTCTTC
CDR3: CASSSVGNEQFF

size: -
J: TRBJ2-7
V: TRBV5-6
D: -
DNA: TGTGCCAGCAGCTTTAAGGGAGGGGGGACCTACGAGCAGTACTTC
CDR3: CASSFKGGGTYEQYF

size: few
J: TRBJ2-7
V: TRBV4-1
D: -
DNA: TGCGCCAGCAGCCAAGAAGGAGGGGGGGAAGGCTACGAGCAGTACTTC
CDR3: CASSQEGGGEGYEQYF

size: few
J: TRBJ2-5
V: TRBV4-3
D: TRBD1
DNA: TGCGCCAGCAGCCAAACAGGGGCGGAAGAGACCCAGTACTTC
CDR3: CASSQTGAEETQYF

size: -
J: TRBJ1-2
V: TRBV6-5
D: TRBD1
DNA: TGTGCCAGCAGTTACTGGGACAGGGACACCTATGGCTACACCTTC
CDR3: CASSYWDRDTYGYTF

size: -
J: TRBJ1-6
V: TRBV6-5
D: TRBD1
DNA: TGTGCCAGCAGTAGACAGGGTTGGGATTCACCCCTCCACTTT
CDR3: CASSRQGWDSPLHF

size: few
J: TRBJ1-1
V: TRBV30
D: TRBD1
DNA: TGTGCCTGGAGGCCTTGGACAGGGGGCCGCACTGAAGCTTTCTTT
CDR3: CAWRPWTGGRTEAFF

size: -
J: TRBJ2-5
V: TRBV2
D: TRBD1
DNA: TGTGCCAGCCAGTATGGACAGGGTGGACAAGAGACCCAGTACTTC
CDR3: CASQYGQGGQETQYF